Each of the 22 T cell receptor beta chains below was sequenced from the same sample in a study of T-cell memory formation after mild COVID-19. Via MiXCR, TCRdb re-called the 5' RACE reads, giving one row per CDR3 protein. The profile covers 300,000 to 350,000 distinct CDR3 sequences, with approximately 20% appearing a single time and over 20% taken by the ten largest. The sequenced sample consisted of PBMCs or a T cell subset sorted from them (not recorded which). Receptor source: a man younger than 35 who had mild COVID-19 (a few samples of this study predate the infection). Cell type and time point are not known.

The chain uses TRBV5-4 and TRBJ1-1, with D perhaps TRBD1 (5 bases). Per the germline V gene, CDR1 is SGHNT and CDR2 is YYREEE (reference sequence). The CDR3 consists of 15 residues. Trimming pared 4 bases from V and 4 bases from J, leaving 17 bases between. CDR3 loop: CASSPVAGVGTEAFF. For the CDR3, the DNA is TGTGCCAGCAGCCCCGTGGCGGGGGTGGGCACTGAAGCTTTCTTT.

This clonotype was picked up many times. The CDR3 loop reads CASSLGGGPQETQYF. The CDR3 coding sequence is TGTGCCAGCAGCTTAGGTGGGGGGCCCCAAGAGACCCAGTACTTC. This sequence joins TRBV7-2 and TRBJ2-5, with D perhaps matching TRBD1 or TRBD2 (6 bases each). V was trimmed by 1 base and J by 1 base, leaving 10 bases between them. This CDR3 has 15 residues. The germline V gene encodes CDR1 SGHTA and CDR2 FQGNSA.

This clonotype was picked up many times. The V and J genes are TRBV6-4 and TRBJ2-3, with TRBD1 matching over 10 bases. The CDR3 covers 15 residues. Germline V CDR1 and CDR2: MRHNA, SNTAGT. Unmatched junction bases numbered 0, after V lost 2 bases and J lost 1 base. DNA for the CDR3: TGTGCCAGCAGTGACGGGACAGGGGGCACAGATACGCAGTATTTT. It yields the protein CASSDGTGGTDTQYF.

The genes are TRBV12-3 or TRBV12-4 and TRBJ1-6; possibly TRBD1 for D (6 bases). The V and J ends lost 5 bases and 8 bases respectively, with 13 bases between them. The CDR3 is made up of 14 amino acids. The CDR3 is CASSQGHGDSPLHF. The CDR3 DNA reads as TGTGCCAGCAGTCAGGGACACGGGGATTCACCCCTCCACTTT.

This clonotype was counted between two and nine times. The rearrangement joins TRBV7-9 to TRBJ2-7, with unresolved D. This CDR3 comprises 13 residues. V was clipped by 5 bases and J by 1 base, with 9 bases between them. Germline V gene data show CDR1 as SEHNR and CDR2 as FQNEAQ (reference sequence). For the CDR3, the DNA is TGTGCCAGCAGCACCCAAGAATCCTACGAGCAGTACTTC. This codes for CASSTQESYEQYF. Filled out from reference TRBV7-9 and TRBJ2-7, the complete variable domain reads DTGVSQNPRHKITKRGQNVTFRCDPISEHNRLYWYRQTLGQGPEFLTYFQNEAQLEKSRLLSDRFSAERPKGSFSTLEIQRTEQGDSAMYLCASSTQESYEQYFGPGTRLTVT.

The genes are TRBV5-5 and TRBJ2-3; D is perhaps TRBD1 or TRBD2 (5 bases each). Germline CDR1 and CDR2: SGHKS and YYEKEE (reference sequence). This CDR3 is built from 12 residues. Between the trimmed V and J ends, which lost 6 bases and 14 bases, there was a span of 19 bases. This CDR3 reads CASNQLGRPGYF. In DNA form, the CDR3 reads TGTGCCAGCAACCAACTGGGACGGCCGGGGTATTTT.

The chain's CDR3 is CSVAGTSGGYNEQFF. CDR3 DNA sequence: TGCAGCGTTGCCGGGACTAGCGGGGGCTACAATGAGCAGTTCTTC. The rearrangement uses TRBV29-1 and TRBJ2-1, with TRBD2 matching 14 bases. Germline loops: CDR1 SQVTM, CDR2 ANQGSEA. Losses at the gene ends were 4 bases for V and 3 bases for J; bases not matched to a gene: 2. There are 15 residues in the CDR3.

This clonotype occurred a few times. The CDR3 region is CASSYLAGGQETQYF. The CDR3 nucleotides read TGTGCCAGCAGTTATCTAGCGGGGGGCCAAGAGACCCAGTACTTC. The chain has TRBV12-3 or TRBV12-4 and TRBJ2-5, with 11 bases identical to TRBD2. V was pared by 4 bases and J by 1 base, with 2 bases of the junction left unmatched. This CDR3 has 15 amino acids.

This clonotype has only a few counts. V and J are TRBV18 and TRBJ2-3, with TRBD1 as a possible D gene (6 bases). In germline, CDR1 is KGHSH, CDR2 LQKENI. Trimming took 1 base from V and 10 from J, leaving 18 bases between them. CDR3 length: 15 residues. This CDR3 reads CASSPRGPVAMAQYF. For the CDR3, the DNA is TGTGCCAGCTCACCACGGGGGCCAGTCGCTATGGCGCAGTATTTT.

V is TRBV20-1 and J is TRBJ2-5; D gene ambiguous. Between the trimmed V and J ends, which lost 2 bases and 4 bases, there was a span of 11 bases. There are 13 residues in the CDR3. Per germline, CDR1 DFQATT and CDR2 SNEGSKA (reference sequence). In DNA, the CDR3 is TGCAGTGCTAGATCCGGGTTCGGAGAGACCCAGTACTTC. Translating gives CSARSGFGETQYF.

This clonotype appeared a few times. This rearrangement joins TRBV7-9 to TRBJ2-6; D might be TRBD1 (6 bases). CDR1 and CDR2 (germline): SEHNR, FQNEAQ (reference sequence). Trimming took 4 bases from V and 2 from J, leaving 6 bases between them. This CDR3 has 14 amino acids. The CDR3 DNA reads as TGTGCCAGCAGCTGGACAGCTGGGGCCAACGTCCTGACTTTC. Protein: CASSWTAGANVLTF.

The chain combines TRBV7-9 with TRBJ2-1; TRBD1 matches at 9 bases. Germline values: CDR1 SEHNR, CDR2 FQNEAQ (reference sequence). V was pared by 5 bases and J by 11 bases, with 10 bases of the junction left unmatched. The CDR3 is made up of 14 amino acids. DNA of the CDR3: TGTGCCAGCAGCATCCGGACAGGGGATTTCAAGCAGTTCTTC. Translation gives CASSIRTGDFKQFF.

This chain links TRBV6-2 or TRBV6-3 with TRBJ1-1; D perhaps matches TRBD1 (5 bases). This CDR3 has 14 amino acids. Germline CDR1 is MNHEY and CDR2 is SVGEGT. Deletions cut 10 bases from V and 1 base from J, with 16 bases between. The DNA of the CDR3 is TGTGCCACCAGCGGGGGGGACGGGAACACTGAAGCTTTCTTT. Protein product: CATSGGDGNTEAFF.

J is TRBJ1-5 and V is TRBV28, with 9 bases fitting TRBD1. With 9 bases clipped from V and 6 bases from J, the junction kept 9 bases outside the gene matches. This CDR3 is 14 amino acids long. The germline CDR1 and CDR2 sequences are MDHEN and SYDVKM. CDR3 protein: CASRSTGGFQPQHF. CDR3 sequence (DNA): TGTGCCAGTCGAAGCACAGGGGGCTTTCAGCCCCAGCATTTT. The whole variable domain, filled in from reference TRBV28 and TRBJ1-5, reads DVKVTQSSRYLVKRTGEKVFLECVQDMDHENMFWYRQDPGLGLRLIYFSYDVKMKEKGDIPEGYSVSREKKERFSLILESASTNQTSMYLCASRSTGGFQPQHFGDGTRLSIL.

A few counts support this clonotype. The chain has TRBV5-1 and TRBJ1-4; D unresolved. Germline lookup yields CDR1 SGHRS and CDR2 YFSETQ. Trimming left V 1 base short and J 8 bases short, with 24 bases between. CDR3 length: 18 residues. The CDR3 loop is CASSLTPEGSNVGEKLFF. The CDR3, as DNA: TGCGCCAGCAGCTTGACCCCTGAAGGATCCAATGTGGGCGAAAAACTGTTTTTT.

The CDR3, as DNA: TGCAGTGCCGGACTGTTCGGACTAGTACAAGAGACCCAGTACTTC. Its translation is CSAGLFGLVQETQYF. V and J are TRBV20-1 and TRBJ2-5, with 7 nucleotides matching TRBD2. With V trimmed by 6 bases and J by 2 bases, 12 bases remained unmatched. This CDR3 is built from 15 residues. CDR1 and CDR2 (germline): DFQATT, SNEGSKA (reference sequence).

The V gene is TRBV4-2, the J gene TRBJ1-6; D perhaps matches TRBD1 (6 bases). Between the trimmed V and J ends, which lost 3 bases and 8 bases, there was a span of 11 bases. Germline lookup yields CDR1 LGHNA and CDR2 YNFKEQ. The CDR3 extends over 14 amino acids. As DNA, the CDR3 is TGTGCCAGCAGCCAGCAGGGGACGGATTCACCCCTCCACTTT. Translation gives CASSQQGTDSPLHF.

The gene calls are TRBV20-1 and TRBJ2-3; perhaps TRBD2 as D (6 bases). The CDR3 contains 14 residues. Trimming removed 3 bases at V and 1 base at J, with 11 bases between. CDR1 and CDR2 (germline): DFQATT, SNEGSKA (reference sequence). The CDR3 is CSASVGLRTDTQYF. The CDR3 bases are TGCAGTGCTAGTGTTGGACTACGCACAGATACGCAGTATTTT.

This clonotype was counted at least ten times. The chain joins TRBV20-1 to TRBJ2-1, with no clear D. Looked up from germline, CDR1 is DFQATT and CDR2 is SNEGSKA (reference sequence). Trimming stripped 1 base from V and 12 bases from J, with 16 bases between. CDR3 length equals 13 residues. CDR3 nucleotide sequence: TGCAGTGCTAGAGTCTCCCCCCCTAACGGGCAGTTCTTC. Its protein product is CSARVSPPNGQFF.

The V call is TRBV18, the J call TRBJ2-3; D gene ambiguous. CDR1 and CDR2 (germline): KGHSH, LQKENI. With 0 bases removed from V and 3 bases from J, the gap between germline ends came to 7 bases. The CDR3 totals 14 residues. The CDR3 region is CASSPPVATDTQYF. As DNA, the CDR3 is TGTGCCAGCTCACCACCGGTGGCGACAGATACGCAGTATTTT.

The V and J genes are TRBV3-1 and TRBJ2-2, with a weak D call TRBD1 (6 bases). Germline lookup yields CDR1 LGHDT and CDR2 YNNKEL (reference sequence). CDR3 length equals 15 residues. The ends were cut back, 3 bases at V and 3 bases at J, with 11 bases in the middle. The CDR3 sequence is CASSQTAGDTGELFF. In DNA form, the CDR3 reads TGTGCCAGCAGCCAGACCGCAGGGGACACCGGGGAGCTGTTTTTT.

The CDR3 DNA reads as TGCGCCAGCAGCCAAGGACACTCGAACACTGAAGCTTTCTTT. Protein sequence: CASSQGHSNTEAFF. The chain has TRBV4-1 and TRBJ1-1; D is unclear. Germline CDR1 is MGHRA and CDR2 is YSYEKL. V dropped 1 base and J dropped 1 base, with 7 bases sitting between them. The CDR3 extends over 14 amino acids.